The 9 T cell receptor beta chains reported below all come from one sample, sequenced in a study of T cells in Graves' hyperthyroidism and ophthalmopathy. RNA transcripts gave rise to amplified TCR beta CDR3 regions. HTBI primers were employed in a first-round RT-PCR of the TCR CDR3. MiXCR, run by TCRdb on the multiplex PCR reads, gives a single entry per CDR3 protein. The sample holds about 400,000 distinct CDR3 sequences, about 15% seen once. The sample comprised blood. The receptors derive from a woman aged 30 to 39 with Graves' hyperthyroidism.

This clonotype has only a few counts. This rearrangement joins TRBV3-1 to TRBJ1-3; no definite D call. V lost 2 bases to trimming and J lost 2 bases, with 10 bases between them. This CDR3 has 15 residues. CDR1 and CDR2 from the germline V gene are LGHDT and YNNKEL (reference sequence). This CDR3 reads CASSQSAAAGNTIYF. CDR3 sequence (DNA): TGTGCCAGCAGCCAATCGGCGGCAGCTGGAAACACCATATATTTT.

The chain is built from TRBV11-1 and TRBJ2-3, with no clear D. Germline CDR1 and CDR2: SGHAT and FQDESV (reference sequence). V lost 1 base to trimming and J lost 5 bases, with 7 bases between them. This CDR3 has 13 amino acids. CDR3: CASSLGIQDTQYF. The CDR3 DNA reads as TGTGCCAGCAGCTTAGGAATACAAGATACGCAGTATTTT.

This clonotype was detected only a few times. The gene calls are TRBV5-1 and TRBJ2-1; D may be TRBD2 (8 bases). Germline lookup yields CDR1 SGHRS and CDR2 YFSETQ. The V and J ends lost 2 bases and 10 bases respectively, with 19 bases between them. There are 15 residues in the CDR3. The DNA of the CDR3 is TGCGCCAGCAGCTTTCGTAGCGGGACAGCGGGGGAGCAGTTCTTC. Protein sequence: CASSFRSGTAGEQFF.

This clonotype was recorded many times. This chain links TRBV7-3 with TRBJ2-7; TRBD2 aligns across 7 bases. CDR1 SGHTA and CDR2 FQGTGA come from the germline V gene. The CDR3 runs to 13 residues. The J segment lost 6 bases and the V segment lost 5 bases, leaving 7 bases of the junction unmatched. The CDR3 DNA is TGTGCCAGCAGCGGCCAAAGCGGGGCCGAGCAGTACTTC. It specifies CASSGQSGAEQYF.

This clonotype was detected only a few times. The rearrangement joins TRBV11-2 to TRBJ2-5; TRBD2 matches 10 bases. The CDR3 has 17 residues. Germline V gives CDR1 SGHAT, CDR2 FQNNGV. V was clipped by 5 bases and J by 4 bases; unmatched bases: 13. The CDR3 spells CASSPGVLSGRVETQYF. Here the CDR3 DNA reads TGTGCCAGCAGCCCCGGCGTGCTGAGCGGGAGGGTAGAGACCCAGTACTTC.

This clonotype was recorded at least ten times. The chain is built from TRBV20-1 and TRBJ2-1; D possibly corresponds to TRBD2 (6 bases). V lost 0 bases, J lost 8 bases, and 17 bases lay in between. The CDR3 length is 15 residues. The germline CDR1 and CDR2 sequences are DFQATT and SNEGSKA (reference sequence). The CDR3 protein is CSARDVEGSRDEQFF. The CDR3, as DNA: TGCAGTGCTAGAGATGTGGAGGGGTCTAGGGATGAGCAGTTCTTC.

The CDR3, as DNA: TGTGCCAGCAGTCGACTAGCGGTGAGCTCCTACAATGAGCAGTTCTTC. Encoded protein: CASSRLAVSSYNEQFF. V gene TRBV28 combines with J gene TRBJ2-1; TRBD2 agrees at 9 bases. The CDR3 loop spans 16 amino acids. Losses at the gene ends were 5 bases for V and 0 bases for J; bases not matched to a gene: 5. In germline, CDR1 is MDHEN, CDR2 SYDVKM.

This clonotype came up many times. This chain uses TRBV2 with TRBJ1-5; D is ambiguous. The CDR3 consists of 13 residues. Trimming took off 7 bases at V and 5 bases at J, with 12 bases between the two ends. Germline V gene data show CDR1 as SNHLY and CDR2 as FYNNEI. The CDR3 region is CASNRGEDQPQHF. The CDR3 DNA follows: TGTGCCAGCAATCGAGGAGAGGATCAGCCCCAGCATTTT.

This clonotype was observed many times. The chain joins TRBV7-9 to TRBJ2-7; D not resolved. Per the germline V gene, CDR1 is SEHNR and CDR2 is FQNEAQ (reference sequence). This CDR3 has 15 amino acids. Trimming left V 5 bases short and J 0 bases short, with 14 bases between. CDR3 nucleotide sequence: TGTGCCAGCAGCCCGGCCGACCCACCCTCCTACGAGCAGTACTTC. It codes for CASSPADPPSYEQYF.